These 19 T cell receptor beta chains came from one sample sequenced in a study of blood T cell repertoires in COVID-19. The assay was immunoSEQ multiplex PCR, and TCRdb's table has in-frame clones only and misses some. Among around 200,000 clones listed, around four fifths were seen once. Source material: peripheral blood. The source of these receptors is a woman over 75 with active or convalescent COVID-19.

The sample holds a few counts of this clone. The V and J genes are TRBV6-1 and TRBJ1-2, with 8 bases lining up with TRBD1. Germline CDR1 reads MNHNS; CDR2 reads SASEGT. There are 13 residues in the CDR3. V gave up 3 bases and J gave up 10 bases; unmatched junction bases: 7. This CDR3 reads CASSETGARDYTF. CDR3 nucleotides: TGTGCCAGCAGTGAGACAGGGGCAAGAGACTACACCTTC.

This chain joins TRBV11-3 and TRBJ1-1; 8 nucleotides line up with TRBD1. This CDR3 contains 14 residues. Trimming removed 0 bases from V and 7 bases from J; junction bases left unmatched: 4. Germline CDR1 and CDR2: SGHNT and YENEEA. The CDR3 bases are TGTGCCAGCAGCTTAGACAGGGGGCGCTTTGAAGCTTTCTTT. Its protein product is CASSLDRGRFEAFF. The full variable domain, rest sourced from reference TRBV11-3 and TRBJ1-1, is EAGVVQSPRYKIIEKKQPVAFWCNPISGHNTLYWYLQNLGQGPELLIRYENEEAVDDSQLPKDRFSAERLKGVDSTLKIQPAELGDSAVYLCASSLDRGRFEAFFGQGTRLTVV.

The chain carries TRBV9 and TRBJ1-1; perhaps TRBD1 as D (5 bases). Germline V CDR1 and CDR2: SGDLS, YYNGEE. The V end lost 0 bases, the J end lost 5 bases, and 11 bases lay between the germline ends. The CDR3 loop spans 14 amino acids. The CDR3 protein is CASSVAGGTTEAFF. The CDR3 nucleotides are TGTGCCAGCAGCGTAGCTGGGGGGACTACTGAAGCTTTCTTT.

The chain is built from TRBV3-1 (or the pseudogene TRBV3-2) and TRBJ2-5; 8 bases are a match to TRBD2. V trimming: 4 bases; J trimming: 5 bases; junction bases outside the gene matches: 12. The CDR3 runs 16 residues. Germline values: CDR1 LGHDT, CDR2 YNNKEL (reference sequence). The CDR3 coding sequence is TGTGCCAGCAGCCGGGGTCCGGGAGGGCCTTGGGAGACCCAGTACTTC. It codes for CASSRGPGGPWETQYF.

This clone was recorded once. The chain couples TRBV7-9 to TRBJ1-2; D possibly corresponds to TRBD1 (6 bases). V was clipped by 3 bases and J by 4 bases, with 12 bases between them. This CDR3 region has 14 residues. Germline CDR1 reads SEHNR; CDR2 reads FQNEAQ (reference sequence). The CDR3 reads CASSLWGGPYGYTF. CDR3 coding DNA: TGTGCCAGCAGCTTGTGGGGGGGGCCCTATGGCTACACCTTC.

This chain uses TRBV5-3 with TRBJ2-7, with 8 nucleotides matching TRBD1. TRBV5-3 is reported as an ORF; its role is uncertain. The CDR3 runs 15 residues. V lost 4 bases, J lost 4 bases, and 10 bases stayed unmatched. The CDR3 DNA follows: TGTGCCAGAAGCCGGAGGTCCAGGGGGCCTTACGAGCAGTACTTC. Protein: CARSRRSRGPYEQYF.

Concerning this clone itself: Other nucleotide sequences in the sample specify the same CDR3. This chain connects TRBV5-1 to TRBJ2-5; 7 nucleotides match TRBD2. Germline CDR1 is SGHRS and CDR2 is YFSETQ. The CDR3 sequence is 13 residues long. With V trimmed by 0 bases and J by 5 bases, 1 base remained unmatched. The CDR3 loop reads CASSLAGGETQYF. Here the CDR3 DNA reads TGCGCCAGCAGCTTGGCGGGGGGTGAGACCCAGTACTTC.

The rearrangement uses TRBV2 and TRBJ1-1; possible D gene TRBD1, 6 bases. The germline CDR1 and CDR2 sequences are SNHLY and FYNNEI. V lost 6 bases, J lost 4 bases, and 15 bases lay in between. CDR3 length: 14 amino acids. This chain's CDR3 is CASSELTGITEAFF. CDR3 DNA sequence: TGTGCCAGCAGCGAACTAACAGGGATCACTGAAGCTTTCTTT.

The rearrangement uses TRBV6-1 and TRBJ2-5; 15 bases fit TRBD2. This CDR3 has 17 residues. Germline V gene lookup returns CDR1 MNHNS and CDR2 SASEGT. V dropped 4 bases and J dropped 1; count of bases not matched to a gene: 4. The CDR3 DNA is TGTGCCAGCAGTGGGACTAGCGGGGGGGGCCCCCAAGAGACCCAGTACTTC. This gives the protein CASSGTSGGGPQETQYF.

This rearrangement joins TRBV9 to TRBJ2-1; no firm D call. Germline-derived CDR1 and CDR2 are SGDLS and YYNGEE. V dropped 4 bases and J dropped 4 bases, with 18 bases sitting between them. The length of the CDR3 is 16 residues. The CDR3 region is CASSFSSGSEYNEQFF. The DNA of the CDR3 is TGTGCCAGCAGCTTTAGTTCCGGGTCCGAGTACAATGAGCAGTTCTTC.

The rearrangement links TRBV7-2 to TRBJ2-4; TRBD1 matches at 9 bases. This CDR3 is 17 amino acids long. With 4 bases clipped from V and 8 bases from J, the junction kept 15 bases outside the gene matches. Germline V CDR1 and CDR2: SGHTA, FQGNSA. CDR3 amino acids: CASSSRDPGQGVDIQYF. CDR3 sequence (DNA): TGTGCCAGCAGCTCCCGCGACCCGGGACAGGGAGTAGACATTCAGTACTTC. Full variable domain (outside the CDR3, taken from reference TRBV7-2 and TRBJ2-4): GAGVSQSPSNKVTEKGKDVELRCDPISGHTALYWYRQSLGQGLEFLIYFQGNSAPDKSGLPSDRFSAERTGGSVSTLTIQRTQQEDSAVYLCASSSRDPGQGVDIQYFGAGTRLSVL.

The chain joins TRBV5-4 to TRBJ2-3; 8 bases map to TRBD2. CDR3 size: 17 residues. CDR1 and CDR2 (germline): SGHNT, YYREEE (reference sequence). V shed 0 bases, J shed 2 bases, and the junction held 8 bases outside the gene matches. The chain's CDR3 is CASSLALAATYTDTQYF. Written as DNA, the CDR3 is TGTGCCAGCAGCTTGGCACTAGCGGCGACATACACAGATACGCAGTATTTT.

This chain uses TRBV11-2 with TRBJ2-3, with D perhaps matching TRBD2 (5 bases). From germline, CDR1 is SGHAT and CDR2 FQNNGV. Between the trimmed V and J ends, which lost 5 bases and 3 bases, there was a span of 12 bases. The CDR3 runs to 14 residues. CDR3 DNA: TGTGCCAGCAGCCCCGGACTCAATACAGATACGCAGTATTTT. This sequence encodes CASSPGLNTDTQYF.

V gene TRBV12-3 or TRBV12-4 combines with J gene TRBJ1-2; D possibly corresponds to TRBD1 (6 bases). V was cut by 4 bases and J by 6 bases, with 9 bases left in between. The length of the CDR3 is 12 residues. CDR3 DNA: TGTGCCAGCAGTTCAAGGGACAATGGCTACACCTTC. It specifies CASSSRDNGYTF.

The chain's CDR3 is CASSGGGGTEAFF. The CDR3 DNA sequence: TGTGCCAGCAGCGGAGGGGGCGGCACTGAAGCTTTCTTT. This rearrangement joins TRBV11-3 to TRBJ1-1, with 7 bases fitting TRBD1. The CDR3 is 13 residues long. J gave up 4 bases and V 5 bases, and 4 bases lay outside the gene matches. Germline assignment: CDR1 SGHNT and CDR2 YENEEA.

The rearrangement uses TRBV3-1 (or the pseudogene TRBV3-2) and TRBJ2-3; 7 bases align to TRBD1. Germline V gene data show CDR1 as LGHDT and CDR2 as YNNKEL (reference sequence). The length of the CDR3 is 15 residues. V lost 4 bases and J lost 2; bases outside the gene matches: 6. CDR3 DNA sequence: TGTGCCAGCAGCCCTAGAGGGACAGACACAGATACGCAGTATTTT. Protein: CASSPRGTDTDTQYF.

The chain combines TRBV15 with TRBJ1-4; 7 bases agree with TRBD1. Losses at the gene ends were 7 bases for V and 8 bases for J; bases not matched to a gene: 7. Germline-derived CDR1 and CDR2 are LNHNV and YYDKDF (reference sequence). The CDR3 has 13 amino acids. The CDR3 is CATTGTDKEKLFF. CDR3 DNA: TGTGCCACCACCGGGACAGACAAAGAAAAACTGTTTTTT.

This chain connects TRBV5-1 to TRBJ2-3, with TRBD2 matching over 7 bases. Germline loops: CDR1 SGHRS, CDR2 YFSETQ. The length of the CDR3 is 21 residues. Unmatched junction bases numbered 25, after V lost 1 base and J lost 5 bases. The DNA of the CDR3 is TGCGCCAGCAGCTTGTGGGGTATACGGAGCATCAGCCTCAGGGAGGGAGATACGCAGTATTTT. This gives the protein CASSLWGIRSISLREGDTQYF.

The J gene is TRBJ2-2, the V gene TRBV18; no clear D. V gave up 3 bases and J gave up 6 bases, with 8 bases separating them. This CDR3 comprises 13 residues. The germline V gene encodes CDR1 KGHSH and CDR2 LQKENI. The CDR3 nucleotides read TGTGCCAGCTCACCTTCGGTGGCCGGGGAGCTGTTTTTT. It is translated as CASSPSVAGELFF.